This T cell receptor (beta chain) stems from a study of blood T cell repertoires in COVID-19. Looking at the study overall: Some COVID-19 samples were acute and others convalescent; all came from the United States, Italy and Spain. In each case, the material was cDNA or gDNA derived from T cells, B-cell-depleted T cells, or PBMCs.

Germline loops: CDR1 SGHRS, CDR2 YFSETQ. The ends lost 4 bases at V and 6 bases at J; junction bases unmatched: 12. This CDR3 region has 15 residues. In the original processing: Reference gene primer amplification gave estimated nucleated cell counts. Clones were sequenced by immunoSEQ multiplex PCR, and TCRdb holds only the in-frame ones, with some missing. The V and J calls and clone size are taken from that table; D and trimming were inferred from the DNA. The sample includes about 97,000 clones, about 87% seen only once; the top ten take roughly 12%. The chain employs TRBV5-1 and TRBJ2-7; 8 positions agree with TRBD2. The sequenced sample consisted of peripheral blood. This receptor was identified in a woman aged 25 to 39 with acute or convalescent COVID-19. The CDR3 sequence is CASSPGAGGSGEQYF. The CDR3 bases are TGCGCCAGCAGCCCCGGGGCGGGGGGATCTGGCGAGCAGTACTTC.